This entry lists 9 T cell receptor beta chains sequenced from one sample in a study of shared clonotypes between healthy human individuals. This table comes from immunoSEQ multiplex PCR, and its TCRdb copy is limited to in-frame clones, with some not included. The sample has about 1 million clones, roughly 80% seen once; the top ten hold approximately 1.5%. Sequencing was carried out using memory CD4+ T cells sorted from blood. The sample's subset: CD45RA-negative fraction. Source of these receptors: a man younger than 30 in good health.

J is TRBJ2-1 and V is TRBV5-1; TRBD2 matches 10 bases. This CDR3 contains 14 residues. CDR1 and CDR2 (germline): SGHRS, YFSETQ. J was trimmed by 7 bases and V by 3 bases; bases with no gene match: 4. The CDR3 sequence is CASSWTSGGNEQFF. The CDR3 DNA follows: TGCGCCAGCAGCTGGACTAGCGGTGGGAATGAGCAGTTCTTC.

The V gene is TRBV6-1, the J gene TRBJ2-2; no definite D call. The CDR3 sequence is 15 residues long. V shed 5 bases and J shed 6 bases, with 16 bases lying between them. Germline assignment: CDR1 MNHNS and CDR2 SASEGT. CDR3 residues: CASSSYSTPSGELFF. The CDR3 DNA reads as TGTGCCAGCAGTTCATATTCGACTCCTTCCGGGGAGCTGTTTTTT.

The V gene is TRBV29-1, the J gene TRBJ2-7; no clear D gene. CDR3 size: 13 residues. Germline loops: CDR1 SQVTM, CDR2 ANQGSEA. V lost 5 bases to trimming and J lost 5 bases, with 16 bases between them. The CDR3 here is CSVIPGVVDEQYF. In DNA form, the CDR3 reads TGCAGCGTTATACCGGGTGTAGTGGACGAGCAGTACTTC.

The CDR3 DNA sequence: TGTGCCAGCAGCGGGACCCTCGGGGGCACAGATACGCAGTATTTT. Its protein is CASSGTLGGTDTQYF. V is TRBV2 and J is TRBJ2-3; D may match TRBD1 or TRBD2 (5 bases each). V shed 6 bases and J shed 1 base, with 14 bases lying between them. The length of the CDR3 is 15 residues. CDR1 and CDR2 (germline): SNHLY, FYNNEI.

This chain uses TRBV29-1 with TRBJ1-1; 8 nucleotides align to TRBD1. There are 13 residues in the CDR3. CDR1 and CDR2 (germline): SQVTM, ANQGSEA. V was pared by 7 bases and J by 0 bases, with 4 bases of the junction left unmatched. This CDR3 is CSARQGMNTEAFF. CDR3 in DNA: TGCAGCGCTCGACAGGGGATGAACACTGAAGCTTTCTTT.

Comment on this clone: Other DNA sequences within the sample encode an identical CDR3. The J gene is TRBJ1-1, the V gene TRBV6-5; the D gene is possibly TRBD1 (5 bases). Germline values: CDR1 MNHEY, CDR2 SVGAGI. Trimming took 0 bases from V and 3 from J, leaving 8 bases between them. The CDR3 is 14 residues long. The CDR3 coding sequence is TGTGCCAGCAGTTACTCGAGAGGGGACACTGAAGCTTTCTTT. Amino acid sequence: CASSYSRGDTEAFF.

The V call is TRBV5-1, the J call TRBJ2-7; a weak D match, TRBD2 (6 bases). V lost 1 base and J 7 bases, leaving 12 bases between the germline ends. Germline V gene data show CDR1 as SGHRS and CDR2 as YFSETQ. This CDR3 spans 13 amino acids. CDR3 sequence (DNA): TGCGCCAGCAGCTTGCGGGCGGGGCAGGAGCAGTACTTC. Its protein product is CASSLRAGQEQYF.

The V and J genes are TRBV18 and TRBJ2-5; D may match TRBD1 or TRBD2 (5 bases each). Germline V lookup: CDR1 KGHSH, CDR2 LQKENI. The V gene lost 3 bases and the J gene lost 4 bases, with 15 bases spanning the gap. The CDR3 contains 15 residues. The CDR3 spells CASSPGTGSVETQYF. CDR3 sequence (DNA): TGTGCCAGCTCACCGGGGACGGGTTCAGTAGAGACCCAGTACTTC.

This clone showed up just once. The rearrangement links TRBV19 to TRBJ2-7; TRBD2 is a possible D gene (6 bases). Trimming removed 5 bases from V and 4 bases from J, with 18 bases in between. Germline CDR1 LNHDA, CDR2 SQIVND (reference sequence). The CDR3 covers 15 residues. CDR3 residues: CASSLGGPGTYEQYF. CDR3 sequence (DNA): TGTGCCAGTAGTCTAGGAGGTCCGGGGACTTACGAGCAGTACTTC. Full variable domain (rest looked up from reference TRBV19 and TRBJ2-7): DGGITQSPKYLFRKEGQNVTLSCEQNLNHDAMYWYRQDPGQGLRLIYYSQIVNDFQKGDIAEGYSVSREKKESFPLTVTSAQKNPTAFYLCASSLGGPGTYEQYFGPGTRLTVT.